A selection of T cell receptor beta chains follows, all from one sample in a study of OX40 agonist ivuxolimab in advanced cancers. Profiled with immunoSEQ multiplex PCR; TCRdb holds only in-frame clones, not every one. The table shows roughly 70,000 clones, with over 75% occurring only once. The specimen was CD4+ or CD8+ T cells sorted from blood, collected in a trial of the OX40 agonist ivuxolimab. The receptors were gathered from an adult with an advanced solid tumor such as melanoma, head and neck, liver or kidney cancer. CDR3s include the opening cysteine and the closing phenylalanine or tryptophan. The D gene is left open where the match is weak. The listing skips clone size in some rows; elsewhere it reads once, few, many or a size class.

v_gene	d_gene	abundance	j_gene	CDR3aa	CDR3nt
TRBV19	TRBD1	-	TRBJ2-5	CASSPGQGAGETQYF	TGTGCCAGTAGTCCGGGACAGGGGGCCGGTGAGACCCAGTACTTC
TRBV27	TRBD1	-	TRBJ2-1	CASSLGQVSNEQFF	TGTGCCAGCAGTTTGGGACAGGTCTCCAATGAGCAGTTCTTC
TRBV6-6	-	-	TRBJ1-2	CASSYSSRPYTF	TGTGCCAGCAGTTACTCATCCAGGCCCTACACCTTC
TRBV7-2	-	-	TRBJ1-6	CASTFSNQGSSPLHF	TGTGCCAGCACCTTCTCGAACCAGGGGAGTTCACCCCTCCACTTT
TRBV6-6	TRBD1	-	TRBJ1-1	CAITGGSSTEAFF	TGTGCCATTACAGGGGGCAGTAGCACTGAAGCTTTCTTT
TRBV5-1	TRBD2	-	TRBJ2-3	CASSLAKKTGGYTDTQYF	TGCGCCAGCAGCTTGGCTAAAAAAACGGGGGGGTACACAGATACGCAGTATTTT
TRBV10-3	-	-	TRBJ1-1	CAINQQGNTEAFF	TGTGCCATCAACCAACAGGGGAACACTGAAGCTTTCTTT
TRBV10-3	-	-	TRBJ2-2	CAISDTGKGLFF	TGTGCCATCAGTGACACCGGAAAAGGGCTGTTTTTT
TRBV7-2	TRBD2	-	TRBJ2-7	CASSFLAGGPGEQYF	TGTGCCAGCAGCTTCCTAGCGGGGGGACCCGGGGAGCAGTACTTC
TRBV7-2	-	-	TRBJ2-3	CASSLGLSADTQYF	TGTGCCAGCAGCTTAGGCCTGTCGGCAGATACGCAGTATTTT
TRBV9	-	-	TRBJ1-3	CASSVAPVEGHTIYF	TGTGCCAGCAGCGTAGCCCCCGTGGAGGGGCACACCATATATTTT
TRBV5-5	-	-	TRBJ1-2	CASSLSGTASNYGYTF	TGTGCCAGCAGCTTGTCCGGGACGGCCTCTAACTATGGCTACACCTTC
TRBV6-4	TRBD2	-	TRBJ2-1	CASSAGTSGTNEQFF	TGTGCCAGCAGTGCCGGGACTAGCGGGACCAATGAGCAGTTCTTC
TRBV6-1	-	-	TRBJ1-6	CASSEYRRLSSYNSPLHF	TGTGCCAGCAGTGAATACAGGCGCCTCAGCTCCTATAATTCACCCCTCCACTTT
TRBV6-6	-	-	TRBJ2-7	CASSSGRLEQYF	TGTGCCAGCAGTTCGGGCAGACTCGAGCAGTACTTC
TRBV5-1	-	-	TRBJ2-7	CASSFAGTEQYF	TGCGCCAGCAGCTTTGCGGGGACCGAGCAGTACTTC
TRBV7-9	TRBD1	-	TRBJ1-2	CASSPDRGGYTF	TGTGCCAGCAGCCCCGACAGGGGTGGCTACACCTTC
TRBV5-6	-	-	TRBJ1-5	CASSFSRQAVNQPQHF	TGTGCCAGCAGCTTTTCGAGACAGGCAGTCAATCAGCCCCAGCATTTT
TRBV9	-	-	TRBJ2-2	CASMKAGWTGELFF	TGTGCCAGCATGAAGGCGGGATGGACCGGGGAGCTGTTTTTT
TRBV6-5	-	-	TRBJ1-2	CASSYTGQYGYTF	TGTGCCAGCAGTTACACCGGACAGTATGGCTACACCTTC
TRBV5-8	-	-	TRBJ1-1	CASSSIAGALNTEAFF	TGTGCCAGCAGCTCGATCGCAGGGGCCCTGAACACTGAAGCTTTCTTT
TRBV27	-	-	TRBJ2-2	CASRRNTGELFF	TGTGCCAGCAGGCGTAACACCGGGGAGCTGTTTTTT
TRBV4-2	-	-	TRBJ1-6	CASSGVNSPLHF	TGTGCCAGCAGCGGGGTTAATTCACCCCTCCACTTT
TRBV5-1	TRBD1	-	TRBJ1-5	CASSPTGGNQPQHF	TGCGCCAGCAGCCCGACAGGGGGGAATCAGCCCCAGCATTTT
TRBV18	TRBD1	once	TRBJ1-1	CASSPRQGETEAFF	TGTGCCAGCTCACCGCGACAGGGTGAAACTGAAGCTTTCTTT
TRBV5-1	-	-	TRBJ1-1	CASSSDSLNMNTEAFF	TGCGCCAGCAGCTCGGACAGTCTCAATATGAACACTGAAGCTTTCTTT
TRBV7-3	-	-	TRBJ2-3	CASSLVGSTDTQYF	TGTGCCAGCAGCTTAGTCGGTAGCACAGATACGCAGTATTTT
TRBV5-1	TRBD1	-	TRBJ2-5	CASSPRDRGGEQYF	TGCGCCAGCAGCCCCCGGGACAGGGGAGGGGAGCAGTACTTC
TRBV10-3	TRBD2	-	TRBJ2-7	CAISDSGGTYEQYF	TGTGCCATCAGTGATAGCGGGGGCACCTACGAGCAGTACTTC